The rows below give T cell receptor beta chains drawn from one sample of a study of sequential checkpoint blockade in melanoma. Produced via immunoSEQ multiplex PCR; TCRdb's table is partial and in-frame only. The sample has around 2,000 clones, around 30% seen once; the top ten hold 21%. This specimen was tumor tissue (inferred from file names), taken from a patient given nivolumab and ipilimumab in sequence. The origin of the receptors is a human donor with melanoma. Both conserved end residues are trimmed from each CDR3.

v_call	j_call	cdr3_aa
TRBV18	TRBJ2-5	ASSPGGPETQY
TRBV4-1	TRBJ2-1	ASSTHSTSGALNEQF
TRBV18	TRBJ2-6	ASSPLGPPSRSGANVLT
TRBV19	TRBJ1-1	ASSIGSQTNTEAF
TRBV6-8	TRBJ1-5	ASSSGTGHYQPQH
TRBV11-3	TRBJ2-7	ASSSAVAEAYEQY
TRBV6-8	TRBJ1-1	ASSRGRVTEAF
TRBV10-2	TRBJ1-4	ASSDCPSLLVDNEKLF
TRBV6-8	TRBJ1-2	ASTGTSANYGYT
TRBV10-3	TRBJ1-1	AISESVGIQTRKAF
TRBV5-1	TRBJ2-2	ASSIIAPGLVVGELF
TRBV2	TRBJ1-3	ASSELDRAGNTIY
TRBV18	TRBJ2-3	ASSLTSGEDTQY
TRBV11-3	TRBJ1-5	ASSTGTGKKPQH
TRBV9	TRBJ2-3	ASSPSTGGGADTQY
TRBV15	TRBJ1-6	ATSPGYYNSPLH
TRBV6-8	TRBJ1-4	ASNQRGQGNEKLF
TRBV19	TRBJ1-1	ASSIGREAF
TRBV11-3	TRBJ2-5	ARSLPAGGLETQY
TRBV11-3	TRBJ1-5	ASSLWGEGNQPQH
TRBV23-1	TRBJ2-7	ASSQKGDSGWGQY
TRBV18	TRBJ2-5	ASSPGGARETQY
TRBV6-8	TRBJ2-7	ASSDQQVPYEQY
TRBV7-2	TRBJ1-6	ASSSNRFSPLH
TRBV28	TRBJ1-1	ASSPLRGGMNTEAF
TRBV15	TRBJ1-2	ATSTRVTGAGYT
TRBV15	TRBJ1-5	ATSSFGQDSNQPQH
TRBV5-1	TRBJ2-5	ASSTGLAGETQY
TRBV28	TRBJ2-7	ASSPDRPKTEQY
TRBV7-1	TRBJ1-2	AGATGRNYGYT
TRBV29-1	TRBJ2-2	SVDFALTGELF
TRBV5-1	TRBJ1-5	ASSLGTGGGYSNQPQH
TRBV9	TRBJ1-1	ASNRRGSTEAF
TRBV28	TRBJ1-5	ASSLPLGNQPQH
TRBV18	TRBJ1-4	ASSPRAGGNEKLF
TRBV18	TRBJ2-5	ASSQVARGFSETQY
TRBV28	TRBJ1-1	ASTPGRLNTEAF
TRBV11-3	TRBJ1-1	ASSLDRGGGTEAF
TRBV23-1	TRBJ1-3	ASSQGGSGNTIY
TRBV7-1	TRBJ2-7	ASSLLQGPSYEQY
TRBV14	TRBJ1-4	ASSPRTGNEKLF